Reported below is one T cell receptor (beta chain). The CDR3 sequence is 20 residues long. V was clipped by 0 bases and J by 2 bases, with 22 bases between them. Germline V lookup: CDR1 LNHDA, CDR2 SQIVND (reference sequence). These data are taken from a study of technical replicates of blood from a few donors. TCRdb keeps only in-frame clones here, not all; method: immunoSEQ multiplex PCR. The sample comprises about 75,000 clones, around 97% of which are singletons, and almost 0.3% rests with the top ten. The chain carries TRBV19 and TRBJ2-2, with a weak D call TRBD1 (5 bases). The sequenced material came from T cells isolated from PBMCs. The receptor's source is a human donor in good health. The CDR3 reads CASSIDLEAPTGVNTGELFF. CDR3 in DNA: TGTGCCAGTAGTATAGATTTAGAGGCCCCTACAGGAGTAAACACCGGGGAGCTGTTTTTT.